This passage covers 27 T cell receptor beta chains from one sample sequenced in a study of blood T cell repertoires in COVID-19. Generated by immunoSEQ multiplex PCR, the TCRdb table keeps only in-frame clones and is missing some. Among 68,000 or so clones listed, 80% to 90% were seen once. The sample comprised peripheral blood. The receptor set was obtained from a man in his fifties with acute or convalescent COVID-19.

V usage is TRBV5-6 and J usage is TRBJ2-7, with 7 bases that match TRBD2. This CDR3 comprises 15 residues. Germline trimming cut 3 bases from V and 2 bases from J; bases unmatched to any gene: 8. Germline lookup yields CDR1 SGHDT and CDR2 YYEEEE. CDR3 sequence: CASSWEGTTTYEQYF. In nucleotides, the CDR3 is TGTGCCAGCAGCTGGGAGGGCACTACAACCTACGAGCAGTACTTC.

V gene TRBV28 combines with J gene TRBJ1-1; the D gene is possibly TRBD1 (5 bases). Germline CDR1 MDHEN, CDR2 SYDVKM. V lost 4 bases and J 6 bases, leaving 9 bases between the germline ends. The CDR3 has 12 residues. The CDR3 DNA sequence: TGTGCCAGCAGTTGGTGGGGCTCTGAAGCTTTCTTT. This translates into CASSWWGSEAFF.

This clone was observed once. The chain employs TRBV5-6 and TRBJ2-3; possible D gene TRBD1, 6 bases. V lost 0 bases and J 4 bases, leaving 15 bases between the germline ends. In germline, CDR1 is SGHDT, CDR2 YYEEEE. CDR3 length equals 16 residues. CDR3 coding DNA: TGTGCCAGCAGCTTGGCGTTACAGGGATACGCAGATACGCAGTATTTT. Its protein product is CASSLALQGYADTQYF.

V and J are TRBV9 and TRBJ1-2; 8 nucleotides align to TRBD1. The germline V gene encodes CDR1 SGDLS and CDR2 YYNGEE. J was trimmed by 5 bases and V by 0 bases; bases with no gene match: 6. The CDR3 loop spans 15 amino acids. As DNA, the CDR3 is TGTGCCAGCAGCGTAGGCAGGACAGGGTTATATGGCTACACCTTC. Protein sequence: CASSVGRTGLYGYTF. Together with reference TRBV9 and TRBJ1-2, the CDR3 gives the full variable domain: DSGVTQTPKHLITATGQRVTLRCSPRSGDLSVYWYQQSLDQGLQFLIQYYNGEERAKGNILERFSAQQFPDLHSELNLSSLELGDSALYFCASSVGRTGLYGYTFGSGTRLTVV.

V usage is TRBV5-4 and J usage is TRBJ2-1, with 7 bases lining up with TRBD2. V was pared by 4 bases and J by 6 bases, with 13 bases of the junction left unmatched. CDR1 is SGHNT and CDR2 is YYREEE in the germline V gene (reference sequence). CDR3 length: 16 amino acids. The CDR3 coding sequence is TGTGCCAGCAGCCCCCCGCCGGCTAGCGGCACCAATGAGCAGTTCTTC. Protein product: CASSPPPASGTNEQFF.

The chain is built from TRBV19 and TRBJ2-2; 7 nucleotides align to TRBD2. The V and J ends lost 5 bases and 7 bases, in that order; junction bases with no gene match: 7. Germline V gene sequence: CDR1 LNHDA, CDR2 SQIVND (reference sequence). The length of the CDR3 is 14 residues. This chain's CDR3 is CASSPTGGGGELFF. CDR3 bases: TGTGCCAGTAGTCCAACGGGGGGTGGCGGGGAGCTGTTTTTT.

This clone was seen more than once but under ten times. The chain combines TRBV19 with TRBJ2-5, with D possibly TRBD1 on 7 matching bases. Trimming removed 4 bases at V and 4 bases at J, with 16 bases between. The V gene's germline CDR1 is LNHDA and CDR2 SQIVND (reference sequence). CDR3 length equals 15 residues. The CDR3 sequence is CASSNSGGRSETQYF. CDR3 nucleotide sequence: TGTGCCAGTAGTAATTCAGGGGGGAGGTCAGAGACCCAGTACTTC.

In DNA, the CDR3 is TGTGCCAGTAGTATAGGCGGGCAGCAAGAGACCCAGTACTTC. Amino acid sequence: CASSIGGQQETQYF. J is TRBJ2-5 and V is TRBV19, with D possibly matching TRBD2 (5 bases). The CDR3 totals 14 residues. Germline V lookup: CDR1 LNHDA, CDR2 SQIVND (reference sequence). The V and J ends lost 1 base and 2 bases respectively, with 8 bases between them.

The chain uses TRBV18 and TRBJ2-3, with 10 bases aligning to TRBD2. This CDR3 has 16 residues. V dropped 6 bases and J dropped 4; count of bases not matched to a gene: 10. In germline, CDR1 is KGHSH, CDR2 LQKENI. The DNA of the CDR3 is TGTGCCAGCTCCGGGACTAGCGTTAGGGCGGCAGATACGCAGTATTTT. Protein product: CASSGTSVRAADTQYF.

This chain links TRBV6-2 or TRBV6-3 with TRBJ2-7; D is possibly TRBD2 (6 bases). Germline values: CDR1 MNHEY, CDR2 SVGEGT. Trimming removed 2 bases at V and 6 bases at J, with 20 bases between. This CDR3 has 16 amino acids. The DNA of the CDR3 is TGTGCCAGCAGTTACGAAAATCTACTACTAGCTCGCGAGCAGTACTTC. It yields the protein CASSYENLLLAREQYF.

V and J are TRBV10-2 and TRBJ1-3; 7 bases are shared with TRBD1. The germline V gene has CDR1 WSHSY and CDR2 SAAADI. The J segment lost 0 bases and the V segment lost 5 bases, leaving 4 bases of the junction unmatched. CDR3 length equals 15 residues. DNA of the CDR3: TGCGCCAGCAGTCCCGGGACAGTCTCTGGAAACACCATATATTTT. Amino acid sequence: CASSPGTVSGNTIYF.

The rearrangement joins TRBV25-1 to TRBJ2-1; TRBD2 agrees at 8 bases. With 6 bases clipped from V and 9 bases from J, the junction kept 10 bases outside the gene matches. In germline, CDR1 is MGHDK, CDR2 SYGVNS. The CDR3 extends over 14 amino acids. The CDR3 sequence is CASSPGLVLGEQFF. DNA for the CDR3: TGTGCCAGCAGCCCGGGACTAGTCTTGGGTGAGCAGTTCTTC.

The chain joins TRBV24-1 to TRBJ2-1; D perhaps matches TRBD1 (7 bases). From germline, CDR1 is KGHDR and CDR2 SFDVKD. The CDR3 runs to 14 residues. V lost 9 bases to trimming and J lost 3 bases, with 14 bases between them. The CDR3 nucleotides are TGTGCCACCGTTGGCGGGACAGACTACAATGAGCAGTTCTTC. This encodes CATVGGTDYNEQFF.

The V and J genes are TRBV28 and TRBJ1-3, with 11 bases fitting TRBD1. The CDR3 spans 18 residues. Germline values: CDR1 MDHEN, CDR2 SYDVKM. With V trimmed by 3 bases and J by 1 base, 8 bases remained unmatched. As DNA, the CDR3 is TGTGCCAGCAGTTTGGGCGAGGGACAGGGGGTGTCTGGAAACACCATATATTTT. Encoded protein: CASSLGEGQGVSGNTIYF.

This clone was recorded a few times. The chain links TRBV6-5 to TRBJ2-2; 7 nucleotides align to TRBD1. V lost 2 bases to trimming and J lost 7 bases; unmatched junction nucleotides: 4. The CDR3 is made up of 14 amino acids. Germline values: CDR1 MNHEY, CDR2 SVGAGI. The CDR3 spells CASSYRGPDGELFF. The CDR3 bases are TGTGCCAGCAGTTACAGGGGGCCGGACGGGGAGCTGTTTTTT.

This CDR3 is CASSISAPNKNIQYF. Here the CDR3 DNA reads TGTGCCAGTAGTATCTCCGCGCCCAACAAAAACATTCAGTACTTC. The V gene is TRBV19, the J gene TRBJ2-4; D uncertain. CDR1 and CDR2 from the germline V gene are LNHDA and SQIVND (reference sequence). V was clipped by 3 bases and J by 3 bases, with 12 bases between them. The CDR3 loop spans 15 amino acids.

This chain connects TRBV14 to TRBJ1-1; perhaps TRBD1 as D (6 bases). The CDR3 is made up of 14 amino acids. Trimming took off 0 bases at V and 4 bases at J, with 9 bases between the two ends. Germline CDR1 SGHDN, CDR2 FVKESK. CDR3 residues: CASSQEVRGTEAFF. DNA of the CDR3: TGTGCCAGCAGCCAAGAGGTCAGGGGCACTGAAGCTTTCTTT.

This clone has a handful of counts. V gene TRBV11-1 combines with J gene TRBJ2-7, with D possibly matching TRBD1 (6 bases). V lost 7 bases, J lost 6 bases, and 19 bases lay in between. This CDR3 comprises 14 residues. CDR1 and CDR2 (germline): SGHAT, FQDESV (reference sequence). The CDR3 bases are TGTGCCAGCACCCATGGGGGCAGGGCCCTCGAGCAGTACTTC. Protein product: CASTHGGRALEQYF. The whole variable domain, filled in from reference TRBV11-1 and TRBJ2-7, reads EAEVAQSPRYKITEKSQAVAFWCDPISGHATLYWYRQILGQGPELLVQFQDESVVDDSQLPKDRFSAERLKGVDSTLKIQPAELGDSAMYLCASTHGGRALEQYFGPGTRLTVT.

The CDR3 spells CASSWTANYGYTF. CDR3 bases: TGTGCCAGCAGTTGGACAGCTAACTATGGCTACACCTTC. This chain connects TRBV27 to TRBJ1-2; D may be TRBD1 (6 bases). The CDR3 sequence is 13 residues long. In germline, CDR1 is MNHEY, CDR2 SMNVEV (reference sequence). V lost 4 bases and J lost 0, with 6 bases in between.

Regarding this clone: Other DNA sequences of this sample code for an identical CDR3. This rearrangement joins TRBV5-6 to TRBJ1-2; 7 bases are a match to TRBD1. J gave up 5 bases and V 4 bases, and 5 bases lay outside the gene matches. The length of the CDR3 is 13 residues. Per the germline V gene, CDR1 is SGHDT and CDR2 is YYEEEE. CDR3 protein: CASSPGQSYGYTF. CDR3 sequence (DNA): TGTGCCAGCAGCCCGGGACAGAGTTATGGCTACACCTTC.

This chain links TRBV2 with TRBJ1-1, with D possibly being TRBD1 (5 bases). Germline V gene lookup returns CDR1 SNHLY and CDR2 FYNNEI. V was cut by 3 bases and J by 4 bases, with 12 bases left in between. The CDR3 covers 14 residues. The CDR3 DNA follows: TGTGCCAGCAGTGATCAGGGATTGGGCACTGAAGCTTTCTTT. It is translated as CASSDQGLGTEAFF.

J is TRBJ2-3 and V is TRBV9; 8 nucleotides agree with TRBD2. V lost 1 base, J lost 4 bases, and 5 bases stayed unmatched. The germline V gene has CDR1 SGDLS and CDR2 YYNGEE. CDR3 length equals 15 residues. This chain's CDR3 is CASSVQAGVADTQYF. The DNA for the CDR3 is TGTGCCAGCAGCGTACAAGCGGGAGTCGCAGATACGCAGTATTTT.

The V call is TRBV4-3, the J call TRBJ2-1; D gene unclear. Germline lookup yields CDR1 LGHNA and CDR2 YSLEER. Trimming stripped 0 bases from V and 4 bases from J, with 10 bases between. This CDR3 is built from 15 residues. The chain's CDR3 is CASSQDLSVYNEQFF. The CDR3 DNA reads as TGCGCCAGCAGCCAAGATCTGTCTGTTTACAATGAGCAGTTCTTC.

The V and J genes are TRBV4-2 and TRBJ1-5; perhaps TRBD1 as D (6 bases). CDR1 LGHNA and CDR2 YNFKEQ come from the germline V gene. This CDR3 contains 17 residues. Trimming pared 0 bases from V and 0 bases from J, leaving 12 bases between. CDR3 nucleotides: TGTGCCAGCAGCCAAGAGGCAGGGGCGTATAGCAATCAGCCCCAGCATTTT. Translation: CASSQEAGAYSNQPQHF.

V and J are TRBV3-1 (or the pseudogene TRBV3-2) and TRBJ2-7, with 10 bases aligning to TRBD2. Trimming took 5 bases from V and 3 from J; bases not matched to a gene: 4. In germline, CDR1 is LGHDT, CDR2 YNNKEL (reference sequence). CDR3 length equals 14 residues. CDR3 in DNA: TGTGCCAGCAGCAACATAGCGGGAGGCTACGAGCAGTACGTC. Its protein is CASSNIAGGYEQYV.

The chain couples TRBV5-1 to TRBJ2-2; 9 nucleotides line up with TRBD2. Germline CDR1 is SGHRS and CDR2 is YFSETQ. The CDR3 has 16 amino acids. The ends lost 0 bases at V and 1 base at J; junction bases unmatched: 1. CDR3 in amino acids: CASSLGLAENTGELFF. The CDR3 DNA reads TGCGCCAGCAGCTTGGGACTAGCGGAGAACACCGGGGAGCTGTTTTTT.

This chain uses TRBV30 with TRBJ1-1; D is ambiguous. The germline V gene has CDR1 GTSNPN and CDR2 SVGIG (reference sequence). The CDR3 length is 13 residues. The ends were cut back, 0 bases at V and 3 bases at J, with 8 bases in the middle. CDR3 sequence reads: CAWSVTQYTEAFF. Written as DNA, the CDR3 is TGTGCCTGGAGTGTAACACAATACACTGAAGCTTTCTTT.